This T cell receptor beta chain appears in the sequencing data of a study of early T cells in non-severe SARS-CoV-2 infection. General study results and limits: VDJdb-based annotation leaned toward anti-spike CD8 responses and missed private and CD4 specificities.

This clonotype was seen ten or more times. Its antigen is not identified. V lost 7 bases, J lost 1 base, and 1 base stayed unmatched. This CDR3 is 14 amino acids long. Individual cDNA molecules carried attached unique molecular identifiers. TCRdb re-called the 5' RACE reads through MiXCR, storing one row per CDR3 protein. The sample has 25,000 to 35,000 distinct CDR3 sequences, around 7% seen once. The sample was whole blood. This clonotype was obtained from an adult who was a healthcare worker with PCR-confirmed SARS-CoV-2 infection or an uninfected control (not recorded which). The chain employs TRBV12-3 or TRBV12-4 and TRBJ2-6, with TRBD1 identical over 7 bases. CDR3 residues: CASTRGSGANVLTF. In DNA form, the CDR3 reads TGTGCCAGCACCAGGGGGTCTGGGGCCAACGTCCTGACTTTC.